The next 10 T cell receptor beta chains were all read from a single sample in a study of blood T cells in healthy people across ages. PCR was performed a second time for 7 to 11 cycles using a sample-barcoded 5' primer and a J-beta primer mix. TCRdb processed the 5' RACE reads anew with MiXCR; each CDR3 protein has one entry. Of approximately 900,000 distinct CDR3 sequences in the sample, roughly 52% were seen once. The sample consisted of blood. These receptors all stem from a man aged 25-45 years in good health.

This clonotype has a handful of counts. The gene calls are TRBV28 and TRBJ2-1; D uncertain. This CDR3 has 15 amino acids. Germline V gene lookup returns CDR1 MDHEN and CDR2 SYDVKM. The V end lost 9 bases, the J end lost 0 bases, and 15 bases lay between the germline ends. In DNA form, the CDR3 reads TGTGCCAGTCGCACCGACCGGCGCTCCTACAATGAGCAGTTCTTC. Amino acid sequence: CASRTDRRSYNEQFF.

V is TRBV7-8 and J is TRBJ2-3; 8 bases align to TRBD2. CDR1 and CDR2 (germline): SGHVS, FQNEAQ. Trimming cost V 2 bases and J 8 bases; bases outside gene matches: 0. The CDR3 sequence is 12 residues long. The CDR3 spells CASSLRGGTQYF. The CDR3 bases are TGTGCCAGCAGCTTACGGGGGGGTACGCAGTATTTT.

As for this clonotype: The junction does not match germline at one end; this may be a read error. The V gene is TRBV7-7, the J gene TRBJ2-2, with D uncertain. Germline assignment: CDR1 SSHAT and CDR2 FNYEAQ (reference sequence). This CDR3 is built from 13 residues. DNA for the CDR3: TGTGCTAGCAGCTCGGGGAACACCGGGGAGCTGTTTTTT. Translating it yields CASSSGNTGELFF. The whole variable domain, filled in from reference TRBV7-7 and TRBJ2-2, reads GAGVSQSPRYKVTKRGQDVTLRCDPISSHATLYWYQQALGQGPEFLTYFNYEAQPDKSGLPSDRFSAERPEGSISTLTIQRTEQRDSAMYRCASSSGNTGELFFGEGSRLTVL.

Only a few counts were recorded for this clonotype. The chain joins TRBV14 to TRBJ2-1, with TRBD1 identical over 8 bases. This CDR3 contains 13 residues. The V gene end was trimmed by 4 bases and the J gene end by 13 bases; junction bases not matched to a gene: 9. Germline V gene sequence: CDR1 SGHDN, CDR2 FVKESK. The CDR3 loop is CASSLRDRREQFF. CDR3 nucleotide sequence: TGTGCCAGCAGCCTCCGGGACAGGCGTGAACAGTTCTTC.

The CDR3 protein is CSASWTSGDPNEQFF. In DNA, the CDR3 is TGCAGTGCTTCCTGGACTAGCGGGGATCCCAATGAGCAGTTCTTC. This chain uses TRBV20-1 with TRBJ2-1; 12 nucleotides align to TRBD2. The CDR3 sequence is 15 residues long. V lost 5 bases and J lost 6; bases outside the gene matches: 8. CDR1 is DFQATT and CDR2 is SNEGSKA in the germline V gene (reference sequence).

The chain carries TRBV7-8 and TRBJ1-2; 9 bases map to TRBD1. The trim removed 1 base at V and 7 bases at J, leaving 4 bases unmatched. From germline, CDR1 is SGHVS and CDR2 FQNEAQ. This CDR3 spans 14 amino acids. The CDR3 DNA follows: TGTGCCAGCAGCTTAGGACAGGGGGTTGGTGGCTACACCTTC. Translation gives CASSLGQGVGGYTF.

The chain links TRBV7-9 to TRBJ2-1, with 7 bases lining up with TRBD1. V shed 5 bases, J shed 2 bases, and the junction held 9 bases outside the gene matches. This CDR3 is 16 amino acids long. Germline CDR1 is SEHNR and CDR2 is FQNEAQ (reference sequence). CDR3 in DNA: TGTGCCAGCAGCATCCCAACAGGGGCGACCTACAATGAGCAGTTCTTC. It encodes CASSIPTGATYNEQFF.

A few counts support this clonotype. The genes are TRBV20-1 and TRBJ2-1; the D is unclear. The CDR3 runs to 15 residues. Trimming removed 3 bases at V and 0 bases at J, with 12 bases between. Germline values: CDR1 DFQATT, CDR2 SNEGSKA (reference sequence). This CDR3 reads CSASSWRSSYNEQFF. CDR3 bases: TGCAGTGCTAGCAGTTGGCGCAGCTCCTACAATGAGCAGTTCTTC.

The rearrangement links TRBV5-5 to TRBJ2-7, with D possibly matching TRBD1 (6 bases). The J call may not be correct, given that the DNA end is closer to TRBJ2-5. This CDR3 contains 12 residues. The germline V gene encodes CDR1 SGHKS and CDR2 YYEKEE (reference sequence). The CDR3 spells CASNFRGETQYF. Written as DNA, the CDR3 is TGTGCCAGCAACTTCAGGGGTGAGACCCAGTACTTC.

DNA for the CDR3: TGTGCCAGCACCTGGAATTCCCCCTACGAGCAGTACTTC. Translated, it gives CASTWNSPYEQYF. The chain is built from TRBV7-9 and TRBJ2-7; D unresolved. Deletions cut 7 bases from V and 2 bases from J, with 12 bases between. CDR1 SEHNR and CDR2 FQNEAQ come from the germline V gene (reference sequence). The length of the CDR3 is 13 residues. Full variable domain (remainder filled in from reference TRBV7-9 and TRBJ2-7): DTGVSQNPRHKITKRGQNVTFRCDPISEHNRLYWYRQTLGQGPEFLTYFQNEAQLEKSRLLSDRFSAERPKGSFSTLEIQRTEQGDSAMYLCASTWNSPYEQYFGPGTRLTVT.